This T cell receptor beta chain was obtained from a study of blood T cell repertoires in COVID-19. The Seattle patients joined while their infection was active and were tracked longitudinally afterward. The germline V gene encodes CDR1 LNHDA and CDR2 SQIVND (reference sequence). This CDR3 region has 14 residues. The ends were cut back, 5 bases at V and 2 bases at J, with 12 bases in the middle. Method: immunoSEQ multiplex PCR; TCRdb's copy keeps in-frame clones and lacks some. The profile shows 150,000 to 200,000 clones, about 81% of them singletons. The chain recombines TRBV19 with TRBJ2-5, with D tentatively TRBD2 (6 bases). This sequence was found in a woman aged 80 or over with COVID-19, enrolled during active disease. The sequencing input was peripheral blood. The CDR3 is CASSPAGPQETQYF. In nucleotides, the CDR3 is TGTGCCAGTAGTCCCGCGGGACCTCAAGAGACCCAGTACTTC.